These T cell receptor beta chains were read from a single sample in a study of T cell repertoires in cytomegalovirus infection. TCRdb fed the reads into MiXCR, producing one record per CDR3 protein. Among around 710,000 distinct CDR3 sequences listed, 25% to 35% were seen once. For these TCRs, the target antigens are not known. Source: cultured CD8+ T cells from PBMCs, taken from culture after CMV antigen stimulation. These receptor sequences come from a human donor in good health (CMV status not recorded). Some clones in this sample may be carry-over from other donors' samples. Each CDR3 is given with its conserved first and last residue. Each record gives: V gene, D gene, J gene, clone size, CDR3 DNA, CDR3 protein. The D gene is left open where the match is weak. Size values are once, few and many counts, or a class for expanded clones, and some rows have none.

V: TRBV7-2
D: .
J: TRBJ2-3
size: .
DNA: TGTGCCAGCAGCCCGCTGACTGGCACAGATACGCAGTATTTT
CDR3: CASSPLTGTDTQYF

V: TRBV15
D: .
J: TRBJ2-3
size: .
DNA: TGTGCCACCAGGGCTAGCGACACAGATACGCAGTATTTT
CDR3: CATRASDTDTQYF

V: TRBV7-4
D: .
J: TRBJ1-4
size: few
DNA: TGTGCCAGCAGCCCGGAGCTAACTAATGAAAAACTGTTTTTT
CDR3: CASSPELTNEKLFF

V: TRBV7-6
D: TRBD1
J: TRBJ1-1
size: many
DNA: TGTGCCAGCAGCTTAACCCAGGGGGCGGGCACTGAAGCTTTCTTT
CDR3: CASSLTQGAGTEAFF

V: TRBV7-8
D: .
J: TRBJ1-6
size: many
DNA: TGTGCCAGCAGCTTCTCCTTGGCGCACTTGGCTTCACCCCTCCACTTT
CDR3: CASSFSLAHLASPLHF

V: TRBV12-3/TRBV12-4
D: .
J: TRBJ2-1
size: .
DNA: TGTGCCAGCAGTCGCACCGGGACTCTTCGCGATGAGCAGTTCTTC
CDR3: CASSRTGTLRDEQFF

V: TRBV12-3/TRBV12-4
D: .
J: TRBJ2-4
size: many
DNA: TGTGCCAGCGGGACCTTGGATGCGGCCAAAAACATTCAGTACTTC
CDR3: CASGTLDAAKNIQYF

V: TRBV7-9
D: .
J: TRBJ1-1
size: many
DNA: TGTGCCAGCAGCCCTGACGGGGGCGGAACTGAAGCTTTCTTT
CDR3: CASSPDGGGTEAFF

V: TRBV27
D: .
J: TRBJ2-3
size: .
DNA: TGTGCCACCTCGGGAGATACGCAGTATTTT
CDR3: CATSGDTQYF

V: TRBV7-8
D: .
J: TRBJ1-2
size: few
DNA: TGTGCCAGCAGCCCTAAACCGGGCCCCGCTAACTATGGCTACACCTTC
CDR3: CASSPKPGPANYGYTF

V: TRBV7-9
D: TRBD1
J: TRBJ1-2
size: few
DNA: TGTGCCAGCAGCTTTGAGACAGGGTTCTATGGCTACACCTTC
CDR3: CASSFETGFYGYTF

V: TRBV6-6
D: .
J: TRBJ1-2
size: few
DNA: TGTGCCAGCCTGTCAGGGGTGAACTATGGCTACACCTTC
CDR3: CASLSGVNYGYTF

V: TRBV19
D: TRBD1
J: TRBJ2-1
size: .
DNA: TGTGCCAGTAGTATACTACCGACAGGGTCCGCCTACAATGAGCAGTTCTTC
CDR3: CASSILPTGSAYNEQFF

V: TRBV7-3
D: .
J: TRBJ2-1
size: few
DNA: TGTGCCAGCAGCTTAAAGGGGGGACTCCCCTACAATGAGCAGTTCTTC
CDR3: CASSLKGGLPYNEQFF

V: TRBV19
D: TRBD1
J: TRBJ1-2
size: many
DNA: TGTGCCAGTAGTATAATCCGGGACAGGCACAACTATGGCTACACCTTC
CDR3: CASSIIRDRHNYGYTF

V: TRBV4-1
D: TRBD2
J: TRBJ2-5
size: .
DNA: TGCGCCAGCAGCCCTGATCAGCTAGCGGGGTCTGGGACCCAGTACTTC
CDR3: CASSPDQLAGSGTQYF

V: TRBV20-1
D: .
J: TRBJ1-1
size: .
DNA: TGCAGTGAGCGGGACTCTGACACTGAAGCTTTCTTT
CDR3: CSERDSDTEAFF

V: TRBV20-1
D: .
J: TRBJ1-6
size: .
DNA: TGCAGTGCTAGAGTGGGACCAACCCTCCACTTT
CDR3: CSARVGPTLHF

V: TRBV7-7
D: .
J: TRBJ2-1
size: .
DNA: TGTGCTAGCAGCTTAGGTTCAGGGAGCTCCTACAATGAGCAGTTCTTC
CDR3: CASSLGSGSSYNEQFF

V: TRBV5-1
D: .
J: TRBJ2-3
size: .
DNA: TGCGCCAGCAGCTCACGGTTAGGGGGAGATACGCAGTATTTT
CDR3: CASSSRLGGDTQYF

V: TRBV11-2
D: .
J: TRBJ1-6
size: few
DNA: TGTGCCAGCAGCTTAGTTGCAGCATATAATTCACCCCTCCACTTT
CDR3: CASSLVAAYNSPLHF

V: TRBV9
D: .
J: TRBJ2-2
size: .
DNA: TGTGCCAGCAGCGCTTGGGGGGGGCAAGCGAACACCGGGGAGCTGTTTTTT
CDR3: CASSAWGGQANTGELFF

V: TRBV14
D: .
J: TRBJ2-5
size: .
DNA: TGTGCCAGCAGCCAAGCCGTTGGGTCCGGCTGGACCCAGTACTTC
CDR3: CASSQAVGSGWTQYF

V: TRBV7-9
D: TRBD1
J: TRBJ1-6
size: .
DNA: TGTGCCAGCAGAGTCGGGACAGGATCGAATTCACCCCTCCACTTT
CDR3: CASRVGTGSNSPLHF

V: TRBV18
D: .
J: TRBJ2-1
size: .
DNA: TGTGCCAGCTCACCAACCGGGTCCCATCCGTACAATGAGCAGTTCTTC
CDR3: CASSPTGSHPYNEQFF

V: TRBV7-9
D: .
J: TRBJ1-1
size: many
DNA: TGTGCCAGCAGCTTACCGGGGGCTACTGAAGCTTTCTTT
CDR3: CASSLPGATEAFF

V: TRBV19
D: TRBD1
J: TRBJ1-2
size: many
DNA: TGTGCCAGTAGCGCCGGGACAGCCTATGGCTACACCTTC
CDR3: CASSAGTAYGYTF

V: TRBV19
D: TRBD1
J: TRBJ1-6
size: .
DNA: TGTGCCAGTAGTAACAGGGGAAATGGCTCACCCCTCCACTTT
CDR3: CASSNRGNGSPLHF

V: TRBV12-3/TRBV12-4
D: .
J: TRBJ1-6
size: many
DNA: TGTGCCAGCAGTTTCCTGACATTGGCCAGGATTAATTCACCCCTCCACTTT
CDR3: CASSFLTLARINSPLHF

V: TRBV24-1
D: TRBD1
J: TRBJ2-4
size: .
DNA: TGTGCCACCTCCGGGACAGGGGGCGAAGTAAAAAACATTCAGTACTTC
CDR3: CATSGTGGEVKNIQYF

V: TRBV5-6
D: .
J: TRBJ2-5
size: .
DNA: TGTGCCAGCAGCCCTTGGACAGAGTCATATGAGACCCAGTACTTC
CDR3: CASSPWTESYETQYF

V: TRBV19
D: .
J: TRBJ1-2
size: few
DNA: TGTGCCAGTGACACCGGCTATGGCTACACCTTC
CDR3: CASDTGYGYTF

V: TRBV15
D: .
J: TRBJ2-7
size: .
DNA: TGTGCCACCAGCAGAGAGGGGGTGAGGGACGAGCAGTACTTC
CDR3: CATSREGVRDEQYF

V: TRBV27
D: .
J: TRBJ2-1
size: .
DNA: TGTGCCAGCAGTTTTGGGGCAGGGGTATGGAATGAGCAGTTCTTC
CDR3: CASSFGAGVWNEQFF

V: TRBV20-1
D: TRBD1
J: TRBJ1-2
size: once
DNA: TGCAGTGCTGGAACCGCCCCCTCGGGACAGGGGAACTATGGCTACACCTTC
CDR3: CSAGTAPSGQGNYGYTF